The clone carrying this T cell receptor (beta chain) was detected many times. Its antigen is still unknown. These data are taken from a study of T cells in Graves' hyperthyroidism and ophthalmopathy. Findings and limits, study-wide: Model output signaled ophthalmopathy a median approximately 6 months ahead of onset. Most thyroid clonotypes expanded above 0.001 were also detected in blood.

RNA transcripts served as the template for amplifying TCR beta CDR3 regions. With the HTBI primer set, the TCR CDR3 went through a first round of RT-PCR. A single record per CDR3 protein comes from TCRdb applying MiXCR to the multiplex PCR reads. This table has hundreds of thousands of distinct CDR3 sequences, about a sixth appearing once. V was shortened by 5 bases and J by 3 bases, with 14 bases between the two germline ends. The CDR3 is 14 amino acids. Germline V gene sequence: CDR1 MDHEN, CDR2 SYDVKM. The sequence derives from a woman in her 40s with Graves' ophthalmopathy. This rearrangement joins TRBV28 to TRBJ2-7; D is undetermined. Sequences were obtained from blood. The CDR3 reads CASSPPGPGYEQYF. In nucleotides, the CDR3 is TGTGCCAGCAGTCCCCCCGGCCCAGGCTACGAGCAGTACTTC.